The 15 T cell receptor beta chains below were found in one sample sequenced in a study of Ad26.COV2.S vaccination and SARS-CoV-2 variants. Some clones are missing from TCRdb's copy, which holds only in-frame ones; the method was immunoSEQ multiplex PCR. The profile shows about 350,000 clones, 92% of them singletons. The specimen was peripheral blood, collected after recovery from COVID-19. The receptors shown here come from a human donor who had recovered from COVID-19.

J is TRBJ2-3 and V is TRBV7-2, with D perhaps matching TRBD1 or TRBD2 (6 bases each). In germline, CDR1 is SGHTA, CDR2 FQGNSA. V was shortened by 5 bases and J by 8 bases, with 23 bases between the two germline ends. The CDR3 is 16 amino acids. CDR3 nucleotides: TGTGCCAGCAGCCGGAGGGGGGCCCTGGCTCGGGGTACGCAGTATTTT. As protein: CASSRRGALARGTQYF. Full variable domain (rest looked up from reference TRBV7-2 and TRBJ2-3): GAGVSQSPSNKVTEKGKDVELRCDPISGHTALYWYRQSLGQGLEFLIYFQGNSAPDKSGLPSDRFSAERTGGSVSTLTIQRTQQEDSAVYLCASSRRGALARGTQYFGPGTRLTVL.

The chain employs TRBV9 and TRBJ2-2; 10 nucleotides match TRBD2. Trimming removed 0 bases from V and 6 bases from J; junction bases left unmatched: 2. The CDR3 is made up of 15 amino acids. The germline V gene has CDR1 SGDLS and CDR2 YYNGEE. The CDR3 reads CASSVAAGGPGELFF. In DNA, the CDR3 is TGTGCCAGCAGCGTAGCAGCGGGGGGGCCCGGGGAGCTGTTTTTT.

The rearrangement uses TRBV6-5 and TRBJ2-1; D remains unclear. Germline values: CDR1 MNHEY, CDR2 SVGAGI. The CDR3 totals 13 residues. The V end was cut by 0 bases, the J end by 6 bases, with 6 bases between. The CDR3 sequence: CASSYSVRNEQFF. The CDR3 nucleotides read TGTGCCAGCAGTTACTCCGTCCGCAATGAGCAGTTCTTC.

J is TRBJ2-7 and V is TRBV5-6; D perhaps matches TRBD2 (6 bases). This CDR3 has 14 amino acids. V lost 4 bases to trimming and J lost 0 bases, with 11 bases between them. CDR1 and CDR2 (germline): SGHDT, YYEEEE. The DNA of the CDR3 is TGTGCCAGCAGCGGGACTGTGAGCTCCTACGAGCAGTACTTC. Its translation: CASSGTVSSYEQYF.

The chain recombines TRBV11-2 with TRBJ1-2, with 9 bases fitting TRBD1. CDR1 and CDR2 from the germline V gene are SGHAT and FQNNGV. Trimming at V came to 5 bases and at J to 4 bases, leaving 8 bases not matched to a gene. The length of the CDR3 is 15 residues. This CDR3 reads CASSPGTGLAYGYTF. The CDR3 DNA reads TGTGCCAGCAGCCCGGGGACAGGGCTGGCCTATGGCTACACCTTC.

The rearrangement joins TRBV10-3 to TRBJ1-2, with D possibly TRBD1 on 6 matching bases. This CDR3 region has 15 residues. Germline V gene sequence: CDR1 ENHRY, CDR2 SYGVKD. V lost 3 bases and J 2 bases, leaving 13 bases between the germline ends. CDR3: CAISEGGGRNYGYTF. The CDR3 nucleotides read TGTGCCATCAGTGAAGGGGGGGGACGCAACTATGGCTACACCTTC.

The V and J genes are TRBV19 and TRBJ2-1, with 8 bases lining up with TRBD1. The CDR3 has 13 residues. After removal of 5 bases from V and 10 bases from J, the junction contained 7 bases not matched to a gene. Germline V gives CDR1 LNHDA, CDR2 SQIVND (reference sequence). CDR3 bases: TGTGCCAGTAGTGTAACAGGGGGTGAGGAGCAGTTCTTC. As protein: CASSVTGGEEQFF.

This chain uses TRBV6-2 or TRBV6-3 with TRBJ2-1; TRBD2 agrees at 9 bases. The CDR3 is 18 amino acids. Germline V lookup: CDR1 MNHEY, CDR2 SVGEGT. The trim removed 6 bases at V and 0 bases at J, leaving 12 bases unmatched. In DNA, the CDR3 is TGTGCCAGCAGCCTCCGGGCTAGCGGGGAATTCTCCTACAATGAGCAGTTCTTC. Protein: CASSLRASGEFSYNEQFF.

The table lists this clone with a few counts. This sequence joins TRBV19 and TRBJ1-4, with D perhaps matching TRBD1 (6 bases). From germline, CDR1 is LNHDA and CDR2 SQIVND (reference sequence). The ends were cut back, 3 bases at V and 13 bases at J, with 21 bases in the middle. The length of the CDR3 is 15 residues. This chain's CDR3 is CASSIAGQLSSSLFF. As DNA, the CDR3 is TGTGCCAGTAGTATCGCAGGACAGCTATCCTCCTCACTGTTTTTT.

In DNA, the CDR3 is TGTGCCAGCAGCGGGGGGACATTTGAAGCTTTCTTT. Translated: CASSGGTFEAFF. V usage is TRBV9 and J usage is TRBJ1-1, with D tentatively TRBD1 (6 bases). The germline V and J ends were trimmed by 3 bases and 7 bases, with 10 bases remaining between them. The CDR3 is 12 residues long. CDR1 and CDR2 from the germline V gene are SGDLS and YYNGEE. The variable domain in full, with the rest retrieved from reference TRBV9 and TRBJ1-1, is DSGVTQTPKHLITATGQRVTLRCSPRSGDLSVYWYQQSLDQGLQFLIQYYNGEERAKGNILERFSAQQFPDLHSELNLSSLELGDSALYFCASSGGTFEAFFGQGTRLTVV.

The chain uses TRBV5-8 and TRBJ1-5; the match to TRBD1 covers 8 bases. J gave up 4 bases and V 3 bases, and 0 bases lay outside the gene matches. The CDR3 runs 13 residues. CDR1 and CDR2 from the germline V gene are SGHTS and YDEGEE. The CDR3 nucleotides are TGTGCCAGCAGCTGGACAGGGAATCAGCCCCAGCATTTT. It yields the protein CASSWTGNQPQHF.

The gene calls are TRBV5-1 and TRBJ2-1, with 8 bases matching TRBD1. This CDR3 is built from 15 residues. The trim removed 3 bases at V and 4 bases at J, leaving 6 bases unmatched. Germline V lookup: CDR1 SGHRS, CDR2 YFSETQ. The CDR3 sequence is CASSYGQGGYNEQFF. The CDR3 nucleotides read TGCGCCAGCAGCTACGGACAGGGCGGGTACAATGAGCAGTTCTTC.

The gene calls are TRBV6-4 and TRBJ1-6; no clear D gene. Germline V gene lookup returns CDR1 MRHNA and CDR2 SNTAGT. V lost 6 bases and J lost 9, with 12 bases in between. The CDR3 is made up of 13 amino acids. This CDR3 reads CASRESGSSPLHF. The CDR3 region has the DNA TGTGCCAGCAGAGAAAGCGGATCTTCACCCCTCCACTTT.

This clone appeared a single time. The chain couples TRBV2 to TRBJ2-5; 10 positions agree with TRBD2. Per the germline V gene, CDR1 is SNHLY and CDR2 is FYNNEI. V trimming: 0 bases; J trimming: 4 bases; junction bases outside the gene matches: 14. The CDR3 has 19 amino acids. CDR3 sequence (DNA): TGTGCCAGCAGTGAAGCTGGTATGGGGAGGGCTAGCGGGGGAGAGACCCAGTACTTC. Encoded protein: CASSEAGMGRASGGETQYF.

This clone was seen once. The rearrangement links TRBV6-4 to TRBJ2-1; weak D call: TRBD2 (7 bases). V was trimmed by 6 bases and J by 4 bases, leaving 16 bases between them. This CDR3 region has 15 residues. CDR1 and CDR2 from the germline V gene are MRHNA and SNTAGT. CDR3 protein: CASRPEGGGYNEQFF. The CDR3 nucleotides are TGTGCCAGCAGACCCGAGGGGGGGGGATACAATGAGCAGTTCTTC.